The rows below give T cell receptor beta chains drawn from one sample of a study of blood T cell repertoires in COVID-19. Some clones are missing from TCRdb's copy, which holds only in-frame ones; the method was immunoSEQ multiplex PCR. Of 150,000 to 200,000 clones listed, roughly 78% are singletons. Sample: peripheral blood. The receptors were sampled from a woman older than 75 with active or convalescent COVID-19. The CDR3 runs from the conserved cysteine through the conserved F or W. D genes are given only for firm matches. Some rows mark clone size as missing; the rest say once, few, many or name a class of expanded clone.

D gene	V gene	clone size	J gene	CDR3 protein	CDR3 DNA
.	TRBV24-1	.	TRBJ1-3	CATSDLRGSTNTIYF	TGTGCCACCAGTGATTTGCGGGGTTCTACAAACACCATATATTTT
TRBD1	TRBV7-9	once	TRBJ2-5	CASSSLFWTGIQETQYF	TGTGCCAGCAGCTCCCTCTTTTGGACAGGCATACAAGAGACCCAGTACTTC
.	TRBV27	.	TRBJ1-5	CASSPRQSNQPQHF	TGTGCCAGCAGTCCCCGACAGAGCAATCAGCCCCAGCATTTT
.	TRBV5-1	.	TRBJ2-7	CASSLPGAEAYEQYF	TGCGCCAGCAGCTTGCCCGGAGCGGAGGCCTACGAGCAGTACTTC
.	TRBV27	.	TRBJ1-2	CASSLGREDYGYTF	TGTGCCAGCAGTTTAGGACGGGAAGACTATGGCTACACCTTC
TRBD1	TRBV6-5	.	TRBJ2-2	CASSSRDRGPFGELFF	TGTGCCAGCAGTTCGCGGGACAGGGGGCCGTTCGGGGAGCTGTTTTTT
.	TRBV7-2	.	TRBJ2-7	CASSLARTNYEQYF	TGTGCCAGCAGTCTAGCGCGGACCAACTACGAGCAGTACTTC
TRBD1	TRBV2	.	TRBJ1-6	CASSEQGARSPLHF	TGTGCCAGCAGCGAACAGGGGGCTCGGTCACCCCTCCACTTT
.	TRBV5-1	.	TRBJ2-2	CASSLEGVETGELFF	TGCGCCAGCAGCTTGGAGGGGGTTGAGACCGGGGAGCTGTTTTTT
.	TRBV14	few	TRBJ1-2	CASSPGQNYGYTF	TGTGCCAGCAGCCCTGGACAGAACTATGGCTACACCTTC
TRBD1	TRBV19	.	TRBJ1-1	CASSRGYGTGGEAFF	TGTGCCAGTAGTAGGGGTTACGGGACAGGGGGAGAAGCTTTCTTT
.	TRBV21-1	once	TRBJ1-1	CASSKSQTGGKNTEAFF	TGTGCCAGCAGCAAAAGTCAGACAGGGGGGAAGAACACTGAAGCTTTCTTT
TRBD1	TRBV20-1	.	TRBJ1-2	CSGDRVHGYTF	TGCAGTGGCGACAGGGTCCATGGCTACACCTTC
TRBD1	TRBV6-1	once	TRBJ1-1	CASSEGRQGVAFF	TGTGCCAGCAGTGAGGGCCGACAGGGTGTGGCTTTCTTT
.	TRBV7-9	.	TRBJ1-2	CASSLFGGEGYTF	TGTGCCAGCAGCTTATTTGGAGGCGAAGGCTACACCTTC
.	TRBV13	.	TRBJ2-3	CASSLGLGNADTQYF	TGTGCCAGCAGCTTAGGACTCGGTAACGCAGATACGCAGTATTTT
TRBD2	TRBV3-1/TRBV3-2	once	TRBJ2-3	CASSQDPGGRDTQYF	TGTGCCAGCAGCCAAGACCCGGGGGGGCGAGATACGCAGTATTTT
TRBD1	TRBV4-1	.	TRBJ2-3	CASSQDGTVTDTQYF	TGCGCCAGCAGCCAAGATGGGACAGTCACAGATACGCAGTATTTT
.	TRBV7-2	.	TRBJ1-2	CASSSSGVMRGYTF	TGTGCCAGCAGCTCCTCCGGGGTTATGAGAGGCTACACCTTC
TRBD2	TRBV5-4	.	TRBJ2-7	CASSFDLAVSYEQYF	TGTGCCAGCAGCTTCGACCTAGCGGTCTCCTACGAGCAGTACTTC
.	TRBV19	.	TRBJ1-4	CASTRQATNEKLFF	TGTGCCAGCACCCGACAGGCAACTAATGAAAAACTGTTTTTT
.	TRBV3-1/TRBV3-2	.	TRBJ1-3	CASSPLSGNTIYF	TGTGCCAGCAGCCCCCTTTCTGGAAACACCATATATTTT
TRBD2	TRBV2	.	TRBJ2-5	CASSDRGGLGETQYF	TGTGCCAGCAGTGATCGGGGGGGCCTCGGAGAGACCCAGTACTTC
TRBD1	TRBV2	.	TRBJ2-3	CASRLDRGNADTQYF	TGTGCCAGCAGACTCGACAGGGGGAACGCAGATACGCAGTATTTT